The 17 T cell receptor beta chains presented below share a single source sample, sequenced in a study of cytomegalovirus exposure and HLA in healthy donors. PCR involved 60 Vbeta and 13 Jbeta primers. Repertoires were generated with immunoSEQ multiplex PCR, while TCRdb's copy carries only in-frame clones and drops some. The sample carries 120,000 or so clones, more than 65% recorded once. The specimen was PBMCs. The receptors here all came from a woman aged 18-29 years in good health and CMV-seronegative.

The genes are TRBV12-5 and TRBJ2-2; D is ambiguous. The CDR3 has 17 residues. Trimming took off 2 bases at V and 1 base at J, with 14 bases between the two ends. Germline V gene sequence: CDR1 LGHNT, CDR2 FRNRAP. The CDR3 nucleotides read TGTGCTAGTGGTTTGCCACCCCACAGCAGGAACACCGGGGAGCTGTTTTTT. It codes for CASGLPPHSRNTGELFF.

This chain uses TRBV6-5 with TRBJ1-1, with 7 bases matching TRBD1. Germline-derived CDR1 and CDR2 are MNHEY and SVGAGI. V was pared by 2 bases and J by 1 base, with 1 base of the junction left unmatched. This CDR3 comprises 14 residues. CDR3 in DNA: TGTGCCAGCAGTTACCAGGGGGGGAACACTGAAGCTTTCTTT. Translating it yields CASSYQGGNTEAFF.

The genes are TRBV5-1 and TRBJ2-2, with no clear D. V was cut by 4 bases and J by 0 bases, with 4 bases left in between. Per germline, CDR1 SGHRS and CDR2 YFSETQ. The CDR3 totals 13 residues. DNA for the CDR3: TGCGCCAGCAGCGTAACGAACACCGGGGAGCTGTTTTTT. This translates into CASSVTNTGELFF.

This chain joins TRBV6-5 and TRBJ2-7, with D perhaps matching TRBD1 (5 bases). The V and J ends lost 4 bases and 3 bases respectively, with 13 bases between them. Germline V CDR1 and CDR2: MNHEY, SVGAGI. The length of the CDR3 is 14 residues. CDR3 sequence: CASSSGLYFYEQYF. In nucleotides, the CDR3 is TGTGCCAGCAGTTCAGGGTTATACTTCTACGAGCAGTACTTC.

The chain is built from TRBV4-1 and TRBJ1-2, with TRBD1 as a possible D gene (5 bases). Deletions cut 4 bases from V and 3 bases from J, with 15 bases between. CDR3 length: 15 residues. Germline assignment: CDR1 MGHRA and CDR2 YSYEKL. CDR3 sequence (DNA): TGCGCCAGCAGCCGAGCAGGGAGGATGGACTATGGCTACACCTTC. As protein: CASSRAGRMDYGYTF.

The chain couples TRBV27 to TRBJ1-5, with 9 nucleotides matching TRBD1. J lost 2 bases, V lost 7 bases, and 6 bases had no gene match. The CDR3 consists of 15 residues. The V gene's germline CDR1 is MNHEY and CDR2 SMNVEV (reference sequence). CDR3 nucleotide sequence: TGTGCCAGCAAGAGACAGGGGGGAGGCAATCAGCCCCAGCATTTT. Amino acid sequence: CASKRQGGGNQPQHF.

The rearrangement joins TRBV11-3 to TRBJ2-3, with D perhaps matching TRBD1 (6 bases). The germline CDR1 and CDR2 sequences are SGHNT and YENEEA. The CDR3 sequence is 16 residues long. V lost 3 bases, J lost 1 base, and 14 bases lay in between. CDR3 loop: CASSFLPGVGTDTQYF. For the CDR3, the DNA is TGTGCCAGCAGCTTTTTGCCAGGGGTCGGCACAGATACGCAGTATTTT.

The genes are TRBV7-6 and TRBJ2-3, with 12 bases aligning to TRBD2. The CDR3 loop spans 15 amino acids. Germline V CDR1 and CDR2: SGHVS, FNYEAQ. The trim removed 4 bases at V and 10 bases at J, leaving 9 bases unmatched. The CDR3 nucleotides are TGTGCCAGCAGCTCCCTAGCGGGAGGGTCAGGGTCGCAGTATTTT. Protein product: CASSSLAGGSGSQYF.

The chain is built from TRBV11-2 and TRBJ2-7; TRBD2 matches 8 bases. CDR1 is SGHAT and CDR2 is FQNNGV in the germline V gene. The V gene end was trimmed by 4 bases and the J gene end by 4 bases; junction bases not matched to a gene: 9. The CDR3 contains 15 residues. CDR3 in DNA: TGTGCCAGCAGCTCTCTAGCGGGTGGAGGATACGAGCAGTACTTC. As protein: CASSSLAGGGYEQYF.

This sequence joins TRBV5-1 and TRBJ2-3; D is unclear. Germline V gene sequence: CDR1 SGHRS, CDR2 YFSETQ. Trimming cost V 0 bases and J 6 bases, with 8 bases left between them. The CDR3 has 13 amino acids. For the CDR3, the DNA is TGCGCCAGCAGCTTGGGAGGCAGCGATACGCAGTATTTT. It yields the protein CASSLGGSDTQYF.

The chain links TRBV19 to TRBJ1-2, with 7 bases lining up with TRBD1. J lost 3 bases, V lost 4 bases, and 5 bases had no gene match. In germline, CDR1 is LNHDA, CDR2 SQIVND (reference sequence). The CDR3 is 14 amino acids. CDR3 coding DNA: TGTGCCAGTAGTACCTCGGACAGGCACTATGGCTACACCTTC. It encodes CASSTSDRHYGYTF.

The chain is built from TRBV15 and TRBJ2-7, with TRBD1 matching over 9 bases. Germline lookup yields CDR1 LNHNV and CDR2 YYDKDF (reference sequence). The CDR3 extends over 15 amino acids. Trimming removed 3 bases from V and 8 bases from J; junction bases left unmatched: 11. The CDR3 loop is CATSRPGQGKPKQYF. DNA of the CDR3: TGTGCCACCAGCAGGCCGGGACAGGGAAAACCTAAGCAGTACTTC.

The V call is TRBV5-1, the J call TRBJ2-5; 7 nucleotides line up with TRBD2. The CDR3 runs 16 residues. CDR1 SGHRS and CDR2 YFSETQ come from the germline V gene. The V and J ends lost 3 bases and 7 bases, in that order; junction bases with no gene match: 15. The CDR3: CASSSGAAGTQGTQYF. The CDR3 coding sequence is TGCGCCAGCAGCTCAGGAGCAGCGGGAACCCAGGGGACCCAGTACTTC. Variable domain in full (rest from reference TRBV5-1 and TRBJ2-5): KAGVTQTPRYLIKTRGQQVTLSCSPISGHRSVSWYQQTPGQGLQFLFEYFSETQRNKGNFPGRFSGRQFSNSRSEMNVSTLELGDSALYLCASSSGAAGTQGTQYFGPGTRLLVL.

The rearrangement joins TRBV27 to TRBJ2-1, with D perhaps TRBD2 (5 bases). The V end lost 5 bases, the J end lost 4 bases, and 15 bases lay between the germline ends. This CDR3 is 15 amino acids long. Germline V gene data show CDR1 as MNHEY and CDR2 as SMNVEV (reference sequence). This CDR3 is CASSTVTNFYNEQFF. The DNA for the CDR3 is TGTGCCAGCAGTACCGTGACTAACTTTTACAATGAGCAGTTCTTC.

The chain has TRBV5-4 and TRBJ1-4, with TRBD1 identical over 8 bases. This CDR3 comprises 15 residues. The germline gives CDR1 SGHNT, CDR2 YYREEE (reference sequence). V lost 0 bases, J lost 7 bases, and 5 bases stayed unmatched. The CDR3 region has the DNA TGTGCCAGCAGCTTGGCCGACAGGGGTGGTGAAAAACTGTTTTTT. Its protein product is CASSLADRGGEKLFF.

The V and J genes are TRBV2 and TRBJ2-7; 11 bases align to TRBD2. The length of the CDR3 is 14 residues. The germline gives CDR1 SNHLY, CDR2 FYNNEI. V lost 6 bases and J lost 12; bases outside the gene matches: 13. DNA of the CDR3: TGTGCCAGCAGCCTGACTAGCGGGGTAGACGGGCTGTACTTC. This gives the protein CASSLTSGVDGLYF.

CDR3 nucleotide sequence: TGTGCCAGCAGCGTGACAGGGGACCCCTACAATGAGCAGTTCTTC. It encodes CASSVTGDPYNEQFF. The chain has TRBV7-8 and TRBJ2-1; 8 bases agree with TRBD1. The V segment lost 5 bases and the J segment 2 bases; nucleotides outside the gene matches: 5. This CDR3 contains 15 residues. CDR1 and CDR2 (germline): SGHVS, FQNEAQ. Combining the CDR3 with reference TRBV7-8 and TRBJ2-1 gives the whole variable domain GAGVSQSPRYKVAKRGQDVALRCDPISGHVSLFWYQQALGQGPEFLTYFQNEAQLDKSGLPSDRFFAERPEGSVSTLKIQRTQQEDSAVYLCASSVTGDPYNEQFFGPGTRLTVL.